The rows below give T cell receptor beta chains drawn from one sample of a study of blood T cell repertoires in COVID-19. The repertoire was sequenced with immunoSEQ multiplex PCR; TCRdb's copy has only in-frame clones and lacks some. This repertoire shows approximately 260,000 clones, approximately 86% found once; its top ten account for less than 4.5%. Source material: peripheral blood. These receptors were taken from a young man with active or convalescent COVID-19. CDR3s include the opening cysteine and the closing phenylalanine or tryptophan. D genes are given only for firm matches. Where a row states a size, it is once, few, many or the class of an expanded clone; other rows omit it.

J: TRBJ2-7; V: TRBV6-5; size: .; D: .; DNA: TGTGCCAGCAGTAACTACAGGGTAGGCGGCTCCTACGAGCAGTACTTC; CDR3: CASSNYRVGGSYEQYF
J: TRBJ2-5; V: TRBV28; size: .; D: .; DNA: TGTGCCAGCAGTTTGGTCGTCAGGGAGACCCAGTACTTC; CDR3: CASSLVVRETQYF
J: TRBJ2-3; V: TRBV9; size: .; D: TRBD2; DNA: TGTGCCAGCAGCGTAACTAGCGGTCTTGGCACAGATACGCAGTATTTT; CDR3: CASSVTSGLGTDTQYF
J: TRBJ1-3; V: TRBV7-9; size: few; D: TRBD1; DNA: TGTGCCAGCAGCCTACGGGACAGTGGTTCTGGAAACACCATATATTTT; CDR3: CASSLRDSGSGNTIYF
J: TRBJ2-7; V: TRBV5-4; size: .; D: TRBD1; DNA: TGTGCCAGCAGCCTAGACAGGGGCGGGCAGTACTTC; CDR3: CASSLDRGGQYF
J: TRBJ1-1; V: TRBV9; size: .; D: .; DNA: TGTGCCAGCAGAGGACAGAACACTGAAGCTTTCTTT; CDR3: CASRGQNTEAFF
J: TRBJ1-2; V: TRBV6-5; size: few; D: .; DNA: TGTGCCAGCAGCACTGAGGAAGGGCTAGCCTACACCTTC; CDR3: CASSTEEGLAYTF
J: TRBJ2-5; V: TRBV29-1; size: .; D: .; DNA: TGCAGCGTTGAAGATGGGCAGGAGGTCGGAGAGACCCAGTACTTC; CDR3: CSVEDGQEVGETQYF
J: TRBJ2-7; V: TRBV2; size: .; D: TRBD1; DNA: TGTGCCAGCAGGCGGACAGGGCCGTCCGAGCAGTACTTC; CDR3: CASRRTGPSEQYF
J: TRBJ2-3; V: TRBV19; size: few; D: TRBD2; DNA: TGTGCCAGTAGTATAGTCGAGACTAGCGGCACAGATACGCAGTATTTT; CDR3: CASSIVETSGTDTQYF
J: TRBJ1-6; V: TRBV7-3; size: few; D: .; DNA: TGTGCCAGCAGCTTAAGGCCCCTTAATTCACCCCTCCACTTT; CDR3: CASSLRPLNSPLHF
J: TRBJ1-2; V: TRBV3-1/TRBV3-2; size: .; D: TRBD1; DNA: TGTGCCAGCAGCCAAGAGAAGGACAGGGCGGAAGGCTACACCTTC; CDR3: CASSQEKDRAEGYTF
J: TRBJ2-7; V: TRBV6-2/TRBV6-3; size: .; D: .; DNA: TGTGCCAGCAGTATCGGGGGAGCAGTTGATGGCGAGCAGTACTTC; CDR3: CASSIGGAVDGEQYF
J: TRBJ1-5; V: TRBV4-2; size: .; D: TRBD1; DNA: TGTGCCAGCAGCCGTGGGACAGATAATAGCAATCAGCCCCAGCATTTT; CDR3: CASSRGTDNSNQPQHF
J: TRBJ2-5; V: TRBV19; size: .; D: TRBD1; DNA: TGTGCCAGTAGTATGGGGGACAGGGGGCAAGAGACCCAGTACTTC; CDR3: CASSMGDRGQETQYF
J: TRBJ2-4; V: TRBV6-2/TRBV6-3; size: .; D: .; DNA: TGTGCCAGCAGTTACCACAGTGAAAACATTCAGTACTTC; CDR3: CASSYHSENIQYF
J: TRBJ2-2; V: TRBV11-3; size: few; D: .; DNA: TGTGCCAGCAGCTTAGGACAGAACACCGGGGAGCTGTTTTTT; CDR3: CASSLGQNTGELFF